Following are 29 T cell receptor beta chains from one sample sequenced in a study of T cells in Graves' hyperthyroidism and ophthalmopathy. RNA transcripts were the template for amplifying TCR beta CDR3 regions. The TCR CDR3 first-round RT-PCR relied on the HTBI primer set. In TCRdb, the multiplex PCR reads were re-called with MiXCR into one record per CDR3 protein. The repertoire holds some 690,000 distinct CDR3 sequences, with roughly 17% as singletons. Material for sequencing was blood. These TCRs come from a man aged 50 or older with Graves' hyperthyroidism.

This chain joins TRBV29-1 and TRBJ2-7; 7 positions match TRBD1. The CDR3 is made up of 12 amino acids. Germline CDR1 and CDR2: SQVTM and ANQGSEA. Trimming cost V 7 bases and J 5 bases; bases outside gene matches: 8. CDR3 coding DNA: TGCAGCGCGAGGGACAGTCGGGACGAGCAGTACTTC. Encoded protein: CSARDSRDEQYF.

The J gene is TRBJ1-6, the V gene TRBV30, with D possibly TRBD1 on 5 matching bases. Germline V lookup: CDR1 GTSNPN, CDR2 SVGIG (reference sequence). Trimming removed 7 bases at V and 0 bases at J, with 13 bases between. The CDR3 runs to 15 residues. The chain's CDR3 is CALRGSSSYNSPLHF. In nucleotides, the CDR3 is TGTGCCTTGCGGGGCTCAAGCTCCTATAATTCACCCCTCCACTTT.

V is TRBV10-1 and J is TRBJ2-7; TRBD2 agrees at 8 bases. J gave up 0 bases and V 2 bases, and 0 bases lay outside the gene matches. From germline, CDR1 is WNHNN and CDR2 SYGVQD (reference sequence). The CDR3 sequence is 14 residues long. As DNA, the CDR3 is TGCGCCAGCAGTGAGAGCGGGAGCTCCTACGAGCAGTACTTC. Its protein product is CASSESGSSYEQYF.

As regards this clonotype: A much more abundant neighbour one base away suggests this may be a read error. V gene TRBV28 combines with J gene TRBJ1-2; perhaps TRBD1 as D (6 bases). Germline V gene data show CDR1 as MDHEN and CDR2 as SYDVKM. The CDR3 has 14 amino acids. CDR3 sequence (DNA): TGTGCCAGCAGTTTAAGGGGGGGGAACTATGCCTACACCTTC. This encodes CASSLRGGNYAYTF.

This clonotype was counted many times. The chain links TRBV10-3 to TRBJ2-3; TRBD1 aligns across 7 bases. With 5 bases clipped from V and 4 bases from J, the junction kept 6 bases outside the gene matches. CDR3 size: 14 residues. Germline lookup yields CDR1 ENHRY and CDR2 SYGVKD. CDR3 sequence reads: CAISSRGFPDTQYF. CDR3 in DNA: TGTGCCATCAGTTCCAGGGGGTTCCCAGATACGCAGTATTTT.

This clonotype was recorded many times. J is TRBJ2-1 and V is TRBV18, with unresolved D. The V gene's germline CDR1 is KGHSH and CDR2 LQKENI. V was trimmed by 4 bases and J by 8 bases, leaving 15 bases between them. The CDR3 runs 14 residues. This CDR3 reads CASSLPSLQYEQFF. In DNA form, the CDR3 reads TGTGCCAGCTCACTACCTTCTTTACAATATGAGCAGTTCTTC.

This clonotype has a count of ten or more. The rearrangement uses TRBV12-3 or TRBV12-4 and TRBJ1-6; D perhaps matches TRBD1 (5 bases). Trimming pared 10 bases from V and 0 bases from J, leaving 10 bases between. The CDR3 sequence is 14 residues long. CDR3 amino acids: CATRESSYNSPLHF. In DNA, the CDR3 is TGTGCCACCAGGGAGAGCTCCTATAATTCACCCCTCCACTTT.

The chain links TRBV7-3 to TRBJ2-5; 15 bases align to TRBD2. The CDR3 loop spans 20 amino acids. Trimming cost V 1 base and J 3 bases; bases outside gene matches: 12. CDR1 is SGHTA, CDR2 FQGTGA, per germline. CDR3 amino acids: CASSLRPPGTSGRREETQYF. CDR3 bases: TGTGCCAGCAGCTTAAGGCCTCCGGGGACTAGCGGGAGGAGAGAAGAGACCCAGTACTTC.

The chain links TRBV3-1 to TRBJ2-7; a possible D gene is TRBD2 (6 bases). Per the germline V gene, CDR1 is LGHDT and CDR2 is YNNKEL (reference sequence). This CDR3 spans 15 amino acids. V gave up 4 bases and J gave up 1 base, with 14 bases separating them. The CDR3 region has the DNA TGTGCCAGCAGCCGACGCCAGGCGGGATCCTACGAGCAGTACTTC. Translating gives CASSRRQAGSYEQYF.

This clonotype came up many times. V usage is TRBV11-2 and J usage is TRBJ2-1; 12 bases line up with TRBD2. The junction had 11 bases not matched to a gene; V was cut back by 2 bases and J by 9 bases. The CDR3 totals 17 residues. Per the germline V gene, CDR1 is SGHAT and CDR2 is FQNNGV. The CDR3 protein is CASSLSRLAGAQGEQFF. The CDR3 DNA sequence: TGTGCCAGCAGCTTATCTCGACTAGCGGGAGCGCAGGGTGAGCAGTTCTTC.

CDR3 in amino acids: CASSFESNYGYTF. For the CDR3, the DNA is TGTGCCAGCAGCTTCGAAAGTAACTATGGCTACACCTTC. This chain uses TRBV7-6 with TRBJ1-2; no firm D call. Germline CDR1 SGHVS, CDR2 FNYEAQ. The V gene lost 3 bases and the J gene lost 1 base, with 6 bases spanning the gap. The CDR3 has 13 residues.

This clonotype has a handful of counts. Here the CDR3 reads CSVGRGSGNTIYF. CDR3 coding DNA: TGCAGCGTTGGCAGGGGTTCAGGAAACACCATATATTTT. The rearrangement uses TRBV29-1 and TRBJ1-3; possible D gene TRBD1, 6 bases. The CDR3 extends over 13 amino acids. Between the trimmed V and J ends, which lost 4 bases and 4 bases, there was a span of 11 bases. Germline V CDR1 and CDR2: SQVTM, ANQGSEA.

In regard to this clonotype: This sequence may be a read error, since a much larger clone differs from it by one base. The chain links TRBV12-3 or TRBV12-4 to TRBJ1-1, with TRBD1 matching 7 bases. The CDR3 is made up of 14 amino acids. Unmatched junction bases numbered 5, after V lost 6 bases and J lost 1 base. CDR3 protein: CASRFDRANTEAFF. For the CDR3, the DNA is TGTGCCAGCAGGTTTGACAGGGCGAACACTGAAGCTTTCTTT.

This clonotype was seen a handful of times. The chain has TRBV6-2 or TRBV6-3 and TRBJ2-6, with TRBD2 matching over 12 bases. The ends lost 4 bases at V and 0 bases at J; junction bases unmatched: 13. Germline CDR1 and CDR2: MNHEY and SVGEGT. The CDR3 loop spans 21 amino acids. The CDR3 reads CASSSLSGLAGVLSGANVLTF. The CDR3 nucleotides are TGTGCCAGCAGTTCCTTATCGGGACTAGCGGGTGTCCTCTCTGGGGCCAACGTCCTGACTTTC.

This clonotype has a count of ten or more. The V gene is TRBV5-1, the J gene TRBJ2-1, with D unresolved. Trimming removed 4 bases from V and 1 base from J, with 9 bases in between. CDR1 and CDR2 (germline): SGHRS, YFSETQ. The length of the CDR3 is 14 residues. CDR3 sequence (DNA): TGCGCCAGCAGCCCGTACGGGTCCTACAATGAGCAGTTCTTC. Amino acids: CASSPYGSYNEQFF.

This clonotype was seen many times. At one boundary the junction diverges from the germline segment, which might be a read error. The CDR3 DNA sequence: TGTGCCAGCAGCCAACTAGCGGGAGGGTCCTACGAGCAGTACTTC. It is translated as CASSQLAGGSYEQYF. The rearrangement links TRBV4-1 to TRBJ2-7; 13 nucleotides align to TRBD2. The germline V gene encodes CDR1 MGHRA and CDR2 YSYEKL. The CDR3 is 15 residues long.

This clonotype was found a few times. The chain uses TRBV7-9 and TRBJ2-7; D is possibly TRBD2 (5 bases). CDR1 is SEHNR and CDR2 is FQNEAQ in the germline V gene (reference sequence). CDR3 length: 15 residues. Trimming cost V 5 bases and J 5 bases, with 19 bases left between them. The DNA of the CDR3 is TGTGCCAGCAGCAAGACCTCCGGGATCCCGGACGAGCAGTACTTC. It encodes CASSKTSGIPDEQYF.

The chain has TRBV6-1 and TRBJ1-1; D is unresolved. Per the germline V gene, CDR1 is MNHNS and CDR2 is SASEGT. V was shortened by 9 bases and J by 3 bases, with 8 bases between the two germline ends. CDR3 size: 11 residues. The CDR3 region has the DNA TGTGCCAGTAAGGCGGACACTGAAGCTTTCTTT. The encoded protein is CASKADTEAFF.

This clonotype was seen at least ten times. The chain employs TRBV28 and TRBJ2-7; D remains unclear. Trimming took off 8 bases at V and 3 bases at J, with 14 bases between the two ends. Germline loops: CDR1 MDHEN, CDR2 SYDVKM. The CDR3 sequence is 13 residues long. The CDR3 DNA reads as TGTGCCAGCGCTACAGTGAGGTTCTACGAGCAGTACTTC. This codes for CASATVRFYEQYF. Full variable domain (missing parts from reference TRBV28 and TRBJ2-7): DVKVTQSSRYLVKRTGEKVFLECVQDMDHENMFWYRQDPGLGLRLIYFSYDVKMKEKGDIPEGYSVSREKKERFSLILESASTNQTSMYLCASATVRFYEQYFGPGTRLTVT.

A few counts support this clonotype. In DNA form, the CDR3 reads TGTGCCACCCAGTGGCGGGAGGGCATTGAGCAGTTCTTC. Its translation: CATQWREGIEQFF. This chain links TRBV24-1 with TRBJ2-1; 9 bases map to TRBD2. The CDR3 totals 13 residues. After removal of 9 bases from V and 9 bases from J, the junction contained 8 bases not matched to a gene. Looked up from germline, CDR1 is KGHDR and CDR2 is SFDVKD.

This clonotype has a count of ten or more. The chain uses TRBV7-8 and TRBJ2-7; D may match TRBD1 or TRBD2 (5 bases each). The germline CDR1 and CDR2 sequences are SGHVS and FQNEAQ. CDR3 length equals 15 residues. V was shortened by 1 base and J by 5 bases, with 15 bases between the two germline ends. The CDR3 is CASSLEAGLGDEQYF. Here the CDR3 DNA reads TGTGCCAGCAGCTTAGAAGCAGGGTTGGGGGACGAGCAGTACTTC.

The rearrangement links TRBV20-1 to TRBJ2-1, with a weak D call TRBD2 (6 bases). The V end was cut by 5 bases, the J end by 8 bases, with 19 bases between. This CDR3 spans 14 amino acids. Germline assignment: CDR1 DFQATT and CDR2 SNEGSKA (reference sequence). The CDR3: CSARAGLVYHEQFF. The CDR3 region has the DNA TGCAGTGCTCGCGCGGGACTCGTTTACCATGAGCAGTTCTTC.

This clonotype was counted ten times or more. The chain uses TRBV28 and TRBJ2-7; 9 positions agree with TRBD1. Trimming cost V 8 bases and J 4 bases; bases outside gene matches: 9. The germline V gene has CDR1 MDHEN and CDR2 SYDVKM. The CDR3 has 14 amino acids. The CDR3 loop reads CASSPGQGGYEQYF. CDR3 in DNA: TGTGCCAGCTCACCGGGACAGGGTGGGTACGAGCAGTACTTC.

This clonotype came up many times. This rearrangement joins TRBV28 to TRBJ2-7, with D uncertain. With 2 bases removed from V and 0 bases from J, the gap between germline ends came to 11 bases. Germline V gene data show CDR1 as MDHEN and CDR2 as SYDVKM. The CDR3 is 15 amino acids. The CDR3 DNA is TGTGCCAGCAGTTTACGGCTACAAAGCTCCTACGAGCAGTACTTC. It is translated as CASSLRLQSSYEQYF.

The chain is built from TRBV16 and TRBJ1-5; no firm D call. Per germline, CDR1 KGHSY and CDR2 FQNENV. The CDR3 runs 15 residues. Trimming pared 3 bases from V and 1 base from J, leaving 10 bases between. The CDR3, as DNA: TGTGCCAGCAGCCAGATCAGCTACAGCAATCAGCCCCAGCATTTT. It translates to CASSQISYSNQPQHF.

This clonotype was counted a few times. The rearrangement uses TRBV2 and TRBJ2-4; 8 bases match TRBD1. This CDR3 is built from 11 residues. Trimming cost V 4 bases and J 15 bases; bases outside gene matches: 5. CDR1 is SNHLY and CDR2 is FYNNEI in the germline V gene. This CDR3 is CASSGSDRAYF. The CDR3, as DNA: TGTGCCAGCAGTGGTTCGGACAGGGCGTACTTC. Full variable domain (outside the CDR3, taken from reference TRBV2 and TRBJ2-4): EPEVTQTPSHQVTQMGQEVILRCVPISNHLYFYWYRQILGQKVEFLVSFYNNEISEKSEIFDDQFSVERPDGSNFTLKIRSTKLEDSAMYFCASSGSDRAYFGAGTRLSVL.

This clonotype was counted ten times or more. DNA for the CDR3: TGTGCCAGCACCCAAAAGGCAGGACTAGCGACAGATACGCAGTATTTT. Translated: CASTQKAGLATDTQYF. This chain links TRBV12-3 or TRBV12-4 with TRBJ2-3; 9 bases fit TRBD2. This CDR3 contains 16 residues. V lost 7 bases and J lost 3; bases outside the gene matches: 11.

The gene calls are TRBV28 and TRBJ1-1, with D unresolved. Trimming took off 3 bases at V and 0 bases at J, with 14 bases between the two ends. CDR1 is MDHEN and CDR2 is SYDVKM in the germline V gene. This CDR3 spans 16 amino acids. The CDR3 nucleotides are TGTGCCAGCAGTTTGCGAGGAAATACGGTGAACACTGAAGCTTTCTTT. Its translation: CASSLRGNTVNTEAFF.

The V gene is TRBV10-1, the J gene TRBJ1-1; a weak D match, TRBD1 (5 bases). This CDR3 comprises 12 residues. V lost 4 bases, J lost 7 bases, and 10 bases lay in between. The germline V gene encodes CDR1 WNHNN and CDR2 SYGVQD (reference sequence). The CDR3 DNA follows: TGCGCCAGCAGTGGCGACAGACGTGAAGCTTTCTTT. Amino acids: CASSGDRREAFF.